These 14 T cell receptor beta chains originate from one sample sequenced in a study of CD4 T cells in relation to SARS-CoV-2 and coronaviruses. No antigen has been identified for these receptors. The table came from immunoSEQ multiplex PCR; TCRdb's copy has only in-frame clones and leaves some out. The sample holds some 40,000 clones; less than 85% are singletons and the top ten take around 4.2%. The sample taken for sequencing was naive CD4+ T cells from PBMCs, cultured in vitro. The subset: naive CD4+ T cells isolated by negative enrichment. The source is an adult with COVID-19.

This clone was observed once. The chain has TRBV2 and TRBJ2-5; D is undetermined. The CDR3 contains 12 residues. CDR1 and CDR2 from the germline V gene are SNHLY and FYNNEI. The V end lost 10 bases, the J end lost 7 bases, and 16 bases lay between the germline ends. Written as DNA, the CDR3 is TGTGCCACCGAACCTTGGGTGGGGACCCAGTACTTC. Its translation: CATEPWVGTQYF.

The rearrangement links TRBV3-1 (or the pseudogene TRBV3-2) to TRBJ2-1; TRBD2 agrees at 8 bases. The J segment lost 3 bases and the V segment lost 4 bases, leaving 2 bases of the junction unmatched. The CDR3 runs 14 residues. The germline gives CDR1 LGHDT, CDR2 YNNKEL (reference sequence). This CDR3 reads CASSPGTSYNEQFF. DNA of the CDR3: TGTGCCAGCAGCCCGGGGACTAGCTACAATGAGCAGTTCTTC.

This chain connects TRBV27 to TRBJ1-4; no clear D gene. The CDR3 length is 15 residues. CDR1 and CDR2 (germline): MNHEY, SMNVEV (reference sequence). The V end was cut by 5 bases, the J end by 5 bases, with 15 bases between. CDR3 sequence (DNA): TGTGCCAGCAGTCCAGTTGGACGGCTGAATGAAAAACTGTTTTTT. Protein product: CASSPVGRLNEKLFF. Full variable domain (remainder filled in from reference TRBV27 and TRBJ1-4): EAQVTQNPRYLITVTGKKLTVTCSQNMNHEYMSWYRQDPGLGLRQIYYSMNVEVTDKGDVPEGYKVSRKEKRNFPLILESPSPNQTSLYFCASSPVGRLNEKLFFGSGTQLSVL.

The rearrangement uses TRBV3-1 (or the pseudogene TRBV3-2) and TRBJ2-3, with D uncertain. V shed 4 bases and J shed 4 bases, with 12 bases lying between them. CDR1 LGHDT and CDR2 YNNKEL come from the germline V gene (reference sequence). This CDR3 contains 14 residues. DNA for the CDR3: TGTGCCAGCAGCCCCCGAAGGGTCCCAGATACGCAGTATTTT. This encodes CASSPRRVPDTQYF.

J is TRBJ2-3 and V is TRBV2, with 10 bases aligning to TRBD2. This CDR3 spans 15 amino acids. CDR1 and CDR2 (germline): SNHLY, FYNNEI. The ends lost 4 bases at V and 0 bases at J; junction bases unmatched: 1. CDR3 DNA: TGTGCCAGCAGTGCGACTAGCGGGAGCACAGATACGCAGTATTTT. This gives the protein CASSATSGSTDTQYF.

V and J are TRBV6-2 or TRBV6-3 and TRBJ1-3, with unresolved D. The CDR3 runs 17 residues. The V gene's germline CDR1 is MNHEY and CDR2 SVGEGT. Trimming shortened V by 0 bases and J by 0 bases, and 12 bases separated the two germline ends. CDR3 DNA: TGTGCCAGCAGTTACTCGAGTCTACGGATCTCTGGAAACACCATATATTTT. Translating gives CASSYSSLRISGNTIYF.

The gene calls are TRBV7-2 and TRBJ2-7; 8 nucleotides match TRBD1. Germline assignment: CDR1 SGHTA and CDR2 FQGNSA. The V and J ends lost 2 bases and 6 bases, in that order; junction bases with no gene match: 6. CDR3 length: 14 amino acids. CDR3: CASSLRRGTGEQYF. CDR3 in DNA: TGTGCCAGCAGCTTAAGAAGAGGGACAGGCGAGCAGTACTTC.

This rearrangement joins TRBV30 to TRBJ1-6, with a possible D match to TRBD1 (6 bases). Germline V gene data show CDR1 as GTSNPN and CDR2 as SVGIG (reference sequence). The CDR3 extends over 15 amino acids. Trimming took 5 bases from V and 2 from J, leaving 13 bases between them. For the CDR3, the DNA is TGTGCCTGGGGAACAGGGACCCCCTATAATTCACCCCTCCACTTT. The encoded protein is CAWGTGTPYNSPLHF. Full variable domain (remainder filled in from reference TRBV30 and TRBJ1-6): SQTIHQWPATLVQPVGSPLSLECTVEGTSNPNLYWYRQAAGRGLQLLFYSVGIGQISSEVPQNLSASRPQDRQFILSSKKLLLSDSGFYLCAWGTGTPYNSPLHFGNGTRLTVT.

This chain joins TRBV28 and TRBJ2-1; 9 bases are shared with TRBD2. In germline, CDR1 is MDHEN, CDR2 SYDVKM. V lost 6 bases and J lost 6; bases outside the gene matches: 0. The CDR3 has 12 residues. The CDR3 DNA follows: TGTGCCAGCAGGCGGGAGGGCAATGAGCAGTTCTTC. Translation: CASRREGNEQFF.

This clone was seen once. The chain recombines TRBV3-1 (or the pseudogene TRBV3-2) with TRBJ1-4; perhaps TRBD1 as D (5 bases). V was clipped by 3 bases and J by 7 bases, with 18 bases between them. The germline V gene encodes CDR1 LGHDT and CDR2 YNNKEL (reference sequence). CDR3 length: 16 residues. The CDR3 DNA reads as TGTGCCAGCAGCCACGGACTACGGGACGGACTTGAAAAACTGTTTTTT. Amino acid sequence: CASSHGLRDGLEKLFF.

This chain joins TRBV29-1 and TRBJ2-5, with 12 bases matching TRBD2. Germline loops: CDR1 SQVTM, CDR2 ANQGSEA. CDR3 length: 13 residues. With 7 bases clipped from V and 4 bases from J, the junction kept 4 bases outside the gene matches. CDR3 in amino acids: CSAELAGGETQYF. The DNA of the CDR3 is TGCAGCGCCGAACTAGCGGGAGGAGAGACCCAGTACTTC.

The rearrangement joins TRBV28 to TRBJ2-2; perhaps TRBD2 as D (6 bases). The V gene lost 6 bases and the J gene lost 5 bases, with 10 bases spanning the gap. Germline V gene lookup returns CDR1 MDHEN and CDR2 SYDVKM. This CDR3 is 13 amino acids long. DNA of the CDR3: TGTGCCAGCAGACCCCTAGCGACCGGGGAGCTGTTTTTT. Translation gives CASRPLATGELFF.

This clone was recorded once. J is TRBJ2-3 and V is TRBV7-2; TRBD2 aligns across 9 bases. Germline trimming cut 8 bases from V and 0 bases from J; bases unmatched to any gene: 9. Germline lookup yields CDR1 SGHTA and CDR2 FQGNSA. CDR3 length equals 16 residues. The CDR3, as DNA: TGTGCCAGCTCCCCCCTAGCGGGGATAAGCACAGATACGCAGTATTTT. It encodes CASSPLAGISTDTQYF.

The V call is TRBV27, the J call TRBJ2-7; D might be TRBD1 (6 bases). This CDR3 is built from 14 residues. Germline V gene data show CDR1 as MNHEY and CDR2 as SMNVEV (reference sequence). Trimming removed 4 bases from V and 2 bases from J, with 12 bases in between. The CDR3 DNA reads as TGTGCCAGCAGTTGGAGTCAGGGGACCTACGAGCAGTACTTC. It codes for CASSWSQGTYEQYF.